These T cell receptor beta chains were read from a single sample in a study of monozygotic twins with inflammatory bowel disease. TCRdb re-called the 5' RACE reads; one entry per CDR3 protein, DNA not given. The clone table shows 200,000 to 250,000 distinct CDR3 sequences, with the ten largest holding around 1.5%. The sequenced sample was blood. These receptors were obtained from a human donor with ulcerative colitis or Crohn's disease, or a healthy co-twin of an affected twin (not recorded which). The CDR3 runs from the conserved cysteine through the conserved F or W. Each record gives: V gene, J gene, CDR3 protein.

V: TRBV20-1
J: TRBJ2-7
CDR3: CSAYGSHYEQYF

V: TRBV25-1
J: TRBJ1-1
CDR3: CATTGARGTEAFF

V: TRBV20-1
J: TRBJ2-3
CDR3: CSAKKAGADTQYF

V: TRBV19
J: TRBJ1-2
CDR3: CASRGQGIANYGYTF

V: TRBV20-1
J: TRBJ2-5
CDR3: CSARDFGLAEETQYF

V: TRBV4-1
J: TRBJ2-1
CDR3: CASSQALGNEQFF

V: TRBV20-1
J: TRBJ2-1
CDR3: CSASPGIGSYNEQFF

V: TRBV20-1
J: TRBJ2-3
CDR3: CSASSGWRGSLTDTQYF

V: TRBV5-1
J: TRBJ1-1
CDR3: CASRAGRSEAFF

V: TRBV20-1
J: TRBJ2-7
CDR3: CSALPQDRASTYEQYF

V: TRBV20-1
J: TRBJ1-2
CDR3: CSARDRGGDYGYTF

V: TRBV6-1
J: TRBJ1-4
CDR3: CASSEIRLKLFF

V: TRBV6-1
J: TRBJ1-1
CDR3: CASSPADRDTEAFF

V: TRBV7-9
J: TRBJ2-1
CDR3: CASSTTIYNEQFF

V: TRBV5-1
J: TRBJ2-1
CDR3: CASSLIAGGYNEQFF

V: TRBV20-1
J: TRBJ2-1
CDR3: CSARDARGGANEQFF

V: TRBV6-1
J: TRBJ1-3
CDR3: CASRQLGEGPGNTIYF

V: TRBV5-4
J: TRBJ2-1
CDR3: CASSFRDGNNEQFF

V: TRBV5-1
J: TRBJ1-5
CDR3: CASSVAGQPNQPQHF

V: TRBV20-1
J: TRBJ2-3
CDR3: CSAGPGQGATDTQYF

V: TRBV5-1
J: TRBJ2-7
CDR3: CASKKGPPTGGYEQYF

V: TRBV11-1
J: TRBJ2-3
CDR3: CASSFEPRFTDTQYF

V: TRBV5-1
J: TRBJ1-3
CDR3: CASRATNGNTIYF

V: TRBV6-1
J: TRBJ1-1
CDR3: CASGVGGETFF

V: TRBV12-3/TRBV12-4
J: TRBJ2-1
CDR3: CASSPLASQQFF

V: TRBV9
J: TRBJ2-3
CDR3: CASSVAGEYTDTQYF

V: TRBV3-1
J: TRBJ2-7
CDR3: CASSQDLVRGREQYF

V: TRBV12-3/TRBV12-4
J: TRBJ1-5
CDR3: CASSFQGGNQPQHF

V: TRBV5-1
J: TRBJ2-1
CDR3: CASGASGVANEQFF

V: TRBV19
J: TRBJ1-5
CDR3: CASSMDRGPTYSNQPQHF

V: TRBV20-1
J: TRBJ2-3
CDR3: CSAISMGDTQYF

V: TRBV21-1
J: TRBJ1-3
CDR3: CASSKPEETSGNTIYF

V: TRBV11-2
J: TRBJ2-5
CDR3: CASSFVQGETQYF

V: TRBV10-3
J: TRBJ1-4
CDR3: CAIRGTTNEKLFF

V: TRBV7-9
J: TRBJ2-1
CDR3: CASSWGENEQFF

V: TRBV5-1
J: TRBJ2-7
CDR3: CASSANGQNYEQYF

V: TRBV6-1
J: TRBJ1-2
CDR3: CASSPGQGTHGYTF

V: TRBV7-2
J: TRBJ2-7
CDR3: CASSLGTSGIEQYF

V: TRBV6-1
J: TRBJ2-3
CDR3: CASRDPRGGTDTQYF

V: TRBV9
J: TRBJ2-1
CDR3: CASSAGQGLNDNEQFF

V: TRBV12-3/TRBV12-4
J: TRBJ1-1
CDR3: CASNTPGSTEAFF

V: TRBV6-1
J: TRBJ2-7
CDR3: CASTRSMGFYEQYF

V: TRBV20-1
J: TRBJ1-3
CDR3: CSAAGPLFGNTIYF

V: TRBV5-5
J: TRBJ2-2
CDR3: CASSLGRLAGGLTGELFF

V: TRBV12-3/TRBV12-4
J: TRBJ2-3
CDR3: CASSFGPDTQYF

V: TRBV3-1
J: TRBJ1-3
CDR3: CASSHTPNSGNTIYF

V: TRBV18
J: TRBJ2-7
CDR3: CASSTYRGGDEQYF

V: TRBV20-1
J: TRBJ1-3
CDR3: CSARDHSLNSGNTIYF

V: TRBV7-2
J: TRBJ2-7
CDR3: CASSSNSGGLYEQYF

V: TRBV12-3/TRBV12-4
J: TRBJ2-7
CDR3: CASSLGGGGYYEQYF

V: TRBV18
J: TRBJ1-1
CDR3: CASSPSQGSSGNTEAFF

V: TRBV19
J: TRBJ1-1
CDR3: CASSTRGSNTEAFF

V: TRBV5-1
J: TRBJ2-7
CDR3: CASSSVPGLSYEQYF

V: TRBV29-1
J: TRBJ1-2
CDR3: CSVETRVNYGYTF

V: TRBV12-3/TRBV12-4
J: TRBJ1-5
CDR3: CASSGEGYQPQHF

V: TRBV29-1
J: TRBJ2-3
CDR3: CSGRLAGSTDTQYF

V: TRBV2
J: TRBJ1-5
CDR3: CASSELGLLGNQPQHF

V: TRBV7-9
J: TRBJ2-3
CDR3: CASSPNLQGGRDTQYF

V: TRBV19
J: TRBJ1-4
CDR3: CASSRQGLERNEKLFF